Reported below is one T cell receptor (beta chain). Its antigen is unidentified. This specimen belongs to a study of identifying expanded T cells in peripheral blood. Study outcomes and limitations: Approximately two-week clone count variance significantly increased as total template count grew. Technical replicates showed about 1.1 changed clones; around 2 weeks 15 to 20; four weeks 19.

Sequenced by immunoSEQ multiplex PCR; TCRdb stores in-frame clones only, minus some. This table holds more than 50,000 clones, roughly four fifths found once. The germline V gene has CDR1 LNHDA and CDR2 SQIVND (reference sequence). The V gene lost 10 bases and the J gene lost 0 bases, with 7 bases spanning the gap. The length of the CDR3 is 12 residues. No infections or other immune events were documented during collection. The sample taken for sequencing was blood. The V call is TRBV19, the J call TRBJ2-1, with a possible D match to TRBD1 (6 bases). The TCR was taken from a person aged 18-70 years in good health. CDR3 residues: CATQGSYNEQFF. The CDR3, as DNA: TGTGCCACACAGGGCTCCTACAATGAGCAGTTCTTC.